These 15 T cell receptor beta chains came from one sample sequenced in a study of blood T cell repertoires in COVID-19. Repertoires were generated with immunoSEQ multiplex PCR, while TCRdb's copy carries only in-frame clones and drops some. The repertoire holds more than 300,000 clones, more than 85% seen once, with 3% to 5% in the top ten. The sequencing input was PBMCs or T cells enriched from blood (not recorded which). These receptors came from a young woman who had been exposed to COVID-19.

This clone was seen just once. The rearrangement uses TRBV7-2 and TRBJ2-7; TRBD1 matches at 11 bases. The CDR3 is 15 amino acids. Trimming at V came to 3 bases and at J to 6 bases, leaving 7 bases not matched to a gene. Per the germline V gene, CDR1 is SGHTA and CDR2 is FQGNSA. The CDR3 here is CASSLIGTGGSEQYF. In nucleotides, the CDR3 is TGTGCCAGCAGCTTGATCGGGACAGGGGGTTCCGAGCAGTACTTC.

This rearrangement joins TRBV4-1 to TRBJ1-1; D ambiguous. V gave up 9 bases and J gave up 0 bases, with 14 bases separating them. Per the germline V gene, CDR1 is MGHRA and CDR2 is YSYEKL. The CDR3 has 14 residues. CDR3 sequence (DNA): TGCGCCAGGGATAGCGAGGCAGTGAACACTGAAGCTTTCTTT. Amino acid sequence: CARDSEAVNTEAFF.

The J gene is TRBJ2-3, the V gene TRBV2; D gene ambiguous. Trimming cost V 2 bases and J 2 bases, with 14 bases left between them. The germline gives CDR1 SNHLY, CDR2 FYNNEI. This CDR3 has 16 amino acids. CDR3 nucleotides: TGTGCCAGCAGTGAAAAAACTTTTACGTTCACAGATACGCAGTATTTT. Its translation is CASSEKTFTFTDTQYF.

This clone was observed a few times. The CDR3 DNA follows: TGTGCCAGCAGCAAACGCGGGGGGGCCTACAATGAGCAGTTCTTC. It is translated as CASSKRGGAYNEQFF. The chain has TRBV21-1 and TRBJ2-1; the tabulated D call, TRBD2, remains unverified against the DNA. TRBV21-1 is labeled a pseudogene. The CDR3 loop spans 15 amino acids.

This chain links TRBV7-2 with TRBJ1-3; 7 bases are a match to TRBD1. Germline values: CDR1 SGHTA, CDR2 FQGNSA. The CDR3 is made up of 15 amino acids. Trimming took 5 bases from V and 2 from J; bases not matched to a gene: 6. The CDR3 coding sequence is TGTGCCAGCAGCCACCGGACAGGCGCTGGAAACACCATATATTTT. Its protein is CASSHRTGAGNTIYF.

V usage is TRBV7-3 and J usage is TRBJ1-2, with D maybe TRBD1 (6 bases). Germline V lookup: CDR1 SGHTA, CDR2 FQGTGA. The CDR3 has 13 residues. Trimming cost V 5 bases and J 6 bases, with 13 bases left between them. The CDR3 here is CASSARRGHGYTF. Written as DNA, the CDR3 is TGTGCCAGCAGCGCCCGCAGGGGCCATGGCTACACCTTC.

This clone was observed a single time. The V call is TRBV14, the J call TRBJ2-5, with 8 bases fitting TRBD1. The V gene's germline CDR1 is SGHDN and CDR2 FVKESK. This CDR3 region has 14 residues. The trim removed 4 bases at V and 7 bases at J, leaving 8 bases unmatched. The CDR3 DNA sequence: TGTGCCAGCAGCCGTTGGACAGGGAAGGGGACCCAGTACTTC. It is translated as CASSRWTGKGTQYF.

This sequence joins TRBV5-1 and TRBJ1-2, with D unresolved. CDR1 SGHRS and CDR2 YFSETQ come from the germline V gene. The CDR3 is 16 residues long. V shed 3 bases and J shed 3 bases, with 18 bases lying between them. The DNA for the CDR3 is TGCGCCAGCAGCTCATTCATAGGAGGGAGTCACTATGGCTACACCTTC. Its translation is CASSSFIGGSHYGYTF.

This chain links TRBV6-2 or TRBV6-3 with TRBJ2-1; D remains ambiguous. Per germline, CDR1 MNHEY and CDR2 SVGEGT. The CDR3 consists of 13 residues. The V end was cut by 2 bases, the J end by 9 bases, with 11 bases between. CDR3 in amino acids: CASSYKSVREQFF. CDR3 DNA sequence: TGTGCCAGCAGTTACAAAAGCGTCCGTGAGCAGTTCTTC.

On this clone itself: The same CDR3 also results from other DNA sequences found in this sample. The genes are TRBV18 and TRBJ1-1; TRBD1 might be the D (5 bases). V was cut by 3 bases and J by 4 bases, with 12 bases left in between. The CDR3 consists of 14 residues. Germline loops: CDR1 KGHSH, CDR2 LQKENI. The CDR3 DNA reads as TGTGCCAGCTCACCTGGCCAGGGAGGCACTGAAGCTTTCTTT. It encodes CASSPGQGGTEAFF.

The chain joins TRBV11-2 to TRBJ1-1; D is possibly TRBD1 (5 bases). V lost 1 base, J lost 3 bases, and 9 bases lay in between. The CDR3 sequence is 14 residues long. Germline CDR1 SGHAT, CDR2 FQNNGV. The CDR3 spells CASSLGWGDTEAFF. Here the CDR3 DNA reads TGTGCCAGCAGCTTAGGATGGGGGGACACTGAAGCTTTCTTT.

The CDR3 bases are TGTGCCAGCAGCGTTACAGGGTCTTGGAACTATGGCTACACCTTC. Its translation is CASSVTGSWNYGYTF. The rearrangement uses TRBV9 and TRBJ1-2, with D perhaps TRBD1 (6 bases). Trimming left V 2 bases short and J 2 bases short, with 13 bases between. The germline CDR1 and CDR2 sequences are SGDLS and YYNGEE. The CDR3 sequence is 15 residues long.

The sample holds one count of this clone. This chain's CDR3 is CASSQGTGEAFF. The CDR3 DNA follows: TGTGCCAGCAGCCAAGGTACAGGGGAAGCTTTCTTT. This chain connects TRBV14 to TRBJ1-1; D might be TRBD1 (6 bases). Germline lookup yields CDR1 SGHDN and CDR2 FVKESK. Trimming took off 1 base at V and 8 bases at J, with 8 bases between the two ends. CDR3 length equals 12 residues.

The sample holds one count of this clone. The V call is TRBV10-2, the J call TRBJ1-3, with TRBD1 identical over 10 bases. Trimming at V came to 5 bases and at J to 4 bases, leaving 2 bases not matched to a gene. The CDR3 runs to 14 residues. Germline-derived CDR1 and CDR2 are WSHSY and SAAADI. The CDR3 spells CASSSGQGGNTIYF. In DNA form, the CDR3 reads TGCGCCAGCAGTTCGGGACAGGGGGGAAACACCATATATTTT.

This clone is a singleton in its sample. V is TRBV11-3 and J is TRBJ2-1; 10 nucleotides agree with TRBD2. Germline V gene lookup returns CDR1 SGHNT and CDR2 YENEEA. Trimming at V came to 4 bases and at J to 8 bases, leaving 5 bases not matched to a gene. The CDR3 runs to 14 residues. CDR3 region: CASSSRTSGDEQFF. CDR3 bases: TGTGCCAGCAGCTCCCGGACTAGCGGCGATGAGCAGTTCTTC.